This T cell receptor (beta chain) was captured in a study of prognosis after radiotherapy for stage I lung cancer. Study-level findings and limits: Reportedly, TRBV and TRBJ gene usage varied with metastasis presence.

The V gene's germline CDR1 is DFQATT and CDR2 SNEGSKA (reference sequence). Trimming took 0 bases from V and 5 from J; bases not matched to a gene: 12. This CDR3 has 16 amino acids. Genomic DNA provided the template from which TCR beta CDR3 was amplified by two-round multiplex PCR. Used in first-round PCR were primers specific to each TRBV and TRBJ gene. One entry per CDR3 protein, called by TCRdb with MiXCR from the multiplex PCR reads. In the table there are 38,000 or so distinct CDR3 sequences, around a quarter of which are singletons. This clonotype was counted at least ten times. As yet, its antigen is unknown. All patients were node-negative on CT and PET/CT, without prior chemotherapy, radiotherapy or other malignancies. Peripheral blood was collected in volumes of 6 to 7.5 milliliters at each of two time points.

V gene TRBV20-1 combines with J gene TRBJ2-7; TRBD2 matches at 8 bases. This specimen consisted of PBMCs, obtained before or after stereotactic body radiation therapy (not recorded which). The clonotype was recovered from a donor aged 50 or older with non-small cell lung cancer. DNA for the CDR3: TGCAGTGCTAGAGATCGTGTCGGAGCGGGAGTCGACGAGCAGTACTTC. It is translated as CSARDRVGAGVDEQYF.